This TCR beta chain was sequenced during a study of cytomegalovirus exposure and HLA in healthy donors. Overall study: A subsequent analysis stated that the approximately 120 validation repertoires were run on the same platform as the approximately 610 first-cohort repertoires.

Only one count was recorded for this clone. No antigen is known for it. Germline-derived CDR1 and CDR2 are SGHRS and YFSETQ. Trimming left V 5 bases short and J 1 base short, with 12 bases between. This CDR3 comprises 15 residues. Data came from immunoSEQ multiplex PCR; TCRdb stores just in-frame clones and leaves some out. The repertoire consists of some 130,000 clones, with roughly 86% occurring once and the leading ten covering approximately 1.5%. Study results and caveats: Researchers catalogued about 160 TCR beta chains as cytomegalovirus-associated.

The TCR sequence derives from a man under 40 in good health and CMV-seronegative. This sequence joins TRBV5-1 and TRBJ2-2, with D possibly being TRBD1 (6 bases). Sequenced: PBMCs. Written as DNA, the CDR3 is TGCGCCAGCAGTCTTGGGGGCATGAACACCGGGGAGCTGTTTTTT. Encoded protein: CASSLGGMNTGELFF.